The 17 T cell receptor beta chains in this list originate from one sample, sequenced in a study of lymphopenia after photon versus proton radiotherapy. Sequencing used immunoSEQ multiplex PCR; TCRdb keeps in-frame clones, though not all of them. The sample has 15,000 or so clones, about nine tenths seen once; the top ten hold under 14%. The input for sequencing was peripheral blood, taken from a patient treated with proton-based radiotherapy. The source of these receptors is a man aged 70 or older with pancreatic cancer.

The chain recombines TRBV5-1 with TRBJ2-7; 10 bases are a match to TRBD1. Looked up from germline, CDR1 is SGHRS and CDR2 is YFSETQ. The V and J ends lost 4 bases and 3 bases, in that order; junction bases with no gene match: 7. The CDR3 sequence is 15 residues long. CDR3 protein: CASSQRDRGLYEQYF. The CDR3 nucleotides are TGCGCCAGCAGCCAGCGGGACAGGGGCCTCTACGAGCAGTACTTC.

The chain couples TRBV19 to TRBJ2-7; D may correspond to TRBD1 or TRBD2 (5 bases each). Germline CDR1 is LNHDA and CDR2 is SQIVND (reference sequence). With 0 bases removed from V and 3 bases from J, the gap between germline ends came to 9 bases. This CDR3 spans 14 amino acids. The CDR3 region has the DNA TGTGCCAGTAGTATAGATAGGGGAGTCTACGAGCAGTACTTC. Translating it yields CASSIDRGVYEQYF.

The chain's CDR3 is CASSHLPSGSSYEQYF. The CDR3 nucleotides are TGCGCCAGCAGCCACCTCCCATCGGGTAGCTCCTACGAGCAGTACTTC. The rearrangement links TRBV4-1 to TRBJ2-7, with D hard to call. Germline V gives CDR1 MGHRA, CDR2 YSYEKL. The V gene lost 3 bases and the J gene lost 0 bases, with 15 bases spanning the gap. The CDR3 is 16 amino acids.

The CDR3 nucleotides read TGTGCCAGCAGCCCCCGAGGCGCTGGCTCTGGAAACACCATATATTTT. Translated: CASSPRGAGSGNTIYF. The V gene is TRBV5-6, the J gene TRBJ1-3; D unresolved. Trimming left V 4 bases short and J 0 bases short, with 14 bases between. The CDR3 runs 16 residues. Germline V gene sequence: CDR1 SGHDT, CDR2 YYEEEE. The whole variable domain, remainder taken from reference TRBV5-6 and TRBJ1-3, is DAGVTQSPTHLIKTRGQQVTLRCSPKSGHDTVSWYQQALGQGPQFIFQYYEEEERQRGNFPDRFSGHQFPNYSSELNVNALLLGDSALYLCASSPRGAGSGNTIYFGEGSWLTVV.

The rearrangement links TRBV10-3 to TRBJ1-3, with D perhaps TRBD1 (6 bases). V was trimmed by 5 bases and J by 2 bases, leaving 7 bases between them. The CDR3 is made up of 13 amino acids. Germline CDR1 reads ENHRY; CDR2 reads SYGVKD. CDR3 sequence reads: CAISTGPGNTIYF. CDR3 coding DNA: TGTGCCATCAGTACAGGGCCTGGAAACACCATATATTTT.

This clone appeared once. The chain uses TRBV7-2 and TRBJ2-7; a weak D match, TRBD1 (6 bases). The CDR3 totals 14 residues. Per the germline V gene, CDR1 is SGHTA and CDR2 is FQGNSA. Trimming pared 1 base from V and 2 bases from J, leaving 9 bases between. For the CDR3, the DNA is TGTGCCAGCAGCTTAGGACAGGTACCCTACGAGCAGTACTTC. Translated: CASSLGQVPYEQYF.

V and J are TRBV10-3 and TRBJ2-4; TRBD1 is a possible D gene (6 bases). The CDR3 extends over 16 amino acids. CDR1 is ENHRY, CDR2 SYGVKD, per germline. Trimming removed 0 bases at V and 7 bases at J, with 16 bases between. The CDR3 DNA sequence: TGTGCCATCAGTGAGTCGAGGGGGTTGGTCCCGAACATTCAGTACTTC. This gives the protein CAISESRGLVPNIQYF.

This clone came up once. The chain has TRBV5-1 and TRBJ2-7; maybe TRBD1 (7 bases). There are 14 residues in the CDR3. From germline, CDR1 is SGHRS and CDR2 YFSETQ. Trimming stripped 3 bases from V and 0 bases from J, with 10 bases between. For the CDR3, the DNA is TGCGCCAGCAGCTCTCAGGGGGGCTCCTACGAGCAGTACTTC. This gives the protein CASSSQGGSYEQYF.

The chain employs TRBV23-1 and TRBJ1-3; 11 nucleotides align to TRBD1. TRBV23-1 qualifies as an ORF whose function is uncertain. V lost 7 bases and J lost 2; bases outside the gene matches: 4. The CDR3 has 15 residues. The CDR3 bases are TGCGCCAGCACACCGGGACAGGGGGCTGGAAACACCATATATTTT. Translated, it gives CASTPGQGAGNTIYF.

The rearrangement links TRBV28 to TRBJ1-3; D is unresolved. Germline CDR1 MDHEN, CDR2 SYDVKM. Trimming left V 5 bases short and J 0 bases short, with 8 bases between. CDR3 length: 14 amino acids. CDR3 region: CASSPTRSGNTIYF. CDR3 sequence (DNA): TGTGCCAGCAGTCCTACACGCTCTGGAAACACCATATATTTT.

The chain uses TRBV11-3 and TRBJ2-3, with a possible D match to TRBD2 (6 bases). Germline CDR1 SGHNT, CDR2 YENEEA. With 5 bases removed from V and 6 bases from J, the gap between germline ends came to 21 bases. This CDR3 is built from 16 residues. The CDR3 DNA reads as TGTGCCAGCAGCGCCGGCGGGGTTTGGGTTGCGGATACGCAGTATTTT. Its protein is CASSAGGVWVADTQYF.

This rearrangement joins TRBV30 to TRBJ1-2; 7 nucleotides line up with TRBD1. The CDR3 length is 14 residues. Germline CDR1 and CDR2: GTSNPN and SVGIG (reference sequence). After removal of 3 bases from V and 2 bases from J, the junction contained 6 bases not matched to a gene. The CDR3 loop reads CAWRWGRGNYGYTF. The CDR3 DNA reads TGTGCCTGGAGGTGGGGCAGGGGGAACTATGGCTACACCTTC.

The chain links TRBV11-2 to TRBJ1-5; D is possibly TRBD1 (5 bases). Germline V lookup: CDR1 SGHAT, CDR2 FQNNGV. The CDR3 consists of 14 residues. Trimming stripped 5 bases from V and 5 bases from J, with 13 bases between. The CDR3 bases are TGTGCCAGCAGCAACCCACCAGGGTATCAGCCCCAGCATTTT. Encoded protein: CASSNPPGYQPQHF. Full variable domain (remainder filled in from reference TRBV11-2 and TRBJ1-5): EAGVAQSPRYKIIEKRQSVAFWCNPISGHATLYWYQQILGQGPKLLIQFQNNGVVDDSQLPKDRFSAERLKGVDSTLKIQPAKLEDSAVYLCASSNPPGYQPQHFGDGTRLSIL.

The V call is TRBV28, the J call TRBJ1-5; D unresolved. The V end was cut by 3 bases, the J end by 3 bases, with 9 bases between. The CDR3 is 14 residues long. The V gene's germline CDR1 is MDHEN and CDR2 SYDVKM. The CDR3 loop is CASSFRRDNQPQHF. CDR3 DNA: TGTGCCAGCAGTTTCAGGCGGGACAATCAGCCCCAGCATTTT.

As for this clone: The same CDR3 arises from other DNA sequences in this sample as well. The genes are TRBV5-1 and TRBJ2-6; D remains ambiguous. Deletions cut 0 bases from V and 0 bases from J, with 4 bases between. The CDR3 consists of 15 residues. Germline V gene data show CDR1 as SGHRS and CDR2 as YFSETQ. CDR3 bases: TGCGCCAGCAGCTTGGGGAGCTCTGGGGCCAACGTCCTGACTTTC. As protein: CASSLGSSGANVLTF. The full variable domain, its missing parts supplied by reference TRBV5-1 and TRBJ2-6, is KAGVTQTPRYLIKTRGQQVTLSCSPISGHRSVSWYQQTPGQGLQFLFEYFSETQRNKGNFPGRFSGRQFSNSRSEMNVSTLELGDSALYLCASSLGSSGANVLTFGAGSRLTVL.

In its sample, this clone was seen once. J is TRBJ2-2 and V is TRBV11-2; 10 nucleotides match TRBD2. The CDR3 runs 17 residues. The junction had 15 bases not matched to a gene; V was cut back by 7 bases and J by 7 bases. Looked up from germline, CDR1 is SGHAT and CDR2 is FQNNGV. DNA for the CDR3: TGTGCCAGCACCCTCCTAGTAGCGGGAGGCCAGGGCGGGGAGCTGTTTTTT. Amino acid sequence: CASTLLVAGGQGGELFF.

The chain joins TRBV5-1 to TRBJ2-1; D might be TRBD2 (6 bases). CDR1 SGHRS and CDR2 YFSETQ come from the germline V gene. V dropped 1 base and J dropped 2 bases, with 10 bases sitting between them. The length of the CDR3 is 15 residues. CDR3 amino acids: CASSLMGGTYNEQFF. The DNA for the CDR3 is TGCGCCAGCAGCTTGATGGGCGGGACCTACAATGAGCAGTTCTTC.